This note documents a single TCR beta chain sequence. The antigen is unknown. Germline lookup yields CDR1 MGHDK and CDR2 SYGVNS. The CDR3 has 18 amino acids. V lost 1 base to trimming and J lost 4 bases, with 20 bases between them. The sample is drawn from a study of cytomegalovirus exposure and HLA in healthy donors. Findings and limits, study-wide: According to a subsequent analysis, TCR clusters from the first cohort were inclined to appear together in the 120 validation repertoires.

TCRdb keeps only in-frame clones here, not all; method: immunoSEQ multiplex PCR. The sample contains fewer than 150,000 clones, almost 85% of which appear only once. The source of this sequence is a man aged 25 to 45 in good health and CMV-seropositive. The source material was PBMCs. V is TRBV25-1 and J is TRBJ2-1; TRBD1 is a possible D gene (7 bases). CDR3 region: CASSELEGRGKVYNEQFF. The CDR3 nucleotides read TGTGCCAGCAGTGAATTGGAGGGCAGGGGGAAAGTTTACAATGAGCAGTTCTTC.